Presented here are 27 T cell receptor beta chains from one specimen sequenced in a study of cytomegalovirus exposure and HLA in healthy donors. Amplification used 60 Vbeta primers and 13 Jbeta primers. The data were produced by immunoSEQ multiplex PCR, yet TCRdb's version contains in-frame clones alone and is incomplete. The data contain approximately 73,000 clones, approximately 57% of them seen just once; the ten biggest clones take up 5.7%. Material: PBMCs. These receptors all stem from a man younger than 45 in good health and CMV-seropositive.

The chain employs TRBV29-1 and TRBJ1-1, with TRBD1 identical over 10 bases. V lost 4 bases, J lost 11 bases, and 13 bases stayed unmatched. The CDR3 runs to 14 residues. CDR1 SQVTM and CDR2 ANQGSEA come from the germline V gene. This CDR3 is CSVVTPGQGEAAFF. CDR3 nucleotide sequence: TGCAGCGTTGTGACCCCCGGACAGGGGGAGGCGGCTTTCTTT. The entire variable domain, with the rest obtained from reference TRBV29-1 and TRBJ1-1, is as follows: SAVISQKPSRDICQRGTSLTIQCQVDSQVTMMFWYRQQPGQSLTLIATANQGSEATYESGFVIDKFPISRPNLTFSTLTVSNMSPEDSSIYLCSVVTPGQGEAAFFGQGTRLTVV.

The CDR3 DNA reads TGTGCCAGCAGGAGCGGGGGGGCAACAGATACGCAGTATTTT. Residues: CASRSGGATDTQYF. The chain joins TRBV6-1 to TRBJ2-3, with 10 bases lining up with TRBD2. CDR1 is MNHNS and CDR2 is SASEGT in the germline V gene. V was pared by 6 bases and J by 3 bases, with 3 bases of the junction left unmatched. The CDR3 contains 14 residues.

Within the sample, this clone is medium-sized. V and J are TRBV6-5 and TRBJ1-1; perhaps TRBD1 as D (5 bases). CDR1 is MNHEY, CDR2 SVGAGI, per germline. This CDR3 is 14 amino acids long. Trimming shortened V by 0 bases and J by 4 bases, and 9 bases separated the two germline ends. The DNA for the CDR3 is TGTGCCAGCAGTTACTCGGGTAGGGGCACTGAAGCTTTCTTT. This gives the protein CASSYSGRGTEAFF.

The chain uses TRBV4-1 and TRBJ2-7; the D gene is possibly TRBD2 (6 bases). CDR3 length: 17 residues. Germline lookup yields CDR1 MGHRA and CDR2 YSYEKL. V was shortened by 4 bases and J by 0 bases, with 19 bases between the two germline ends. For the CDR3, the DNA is TGCGCCAGCAGCCCGGCAGCCAAGGCGGGGTCCTCCTACGAGCAGTACTTC. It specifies CASSPAAKAGSSYEQYF.

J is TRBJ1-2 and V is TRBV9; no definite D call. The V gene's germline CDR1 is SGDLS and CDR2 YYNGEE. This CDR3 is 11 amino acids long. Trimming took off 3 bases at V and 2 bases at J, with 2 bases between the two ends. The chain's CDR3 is CASSANYGYTF. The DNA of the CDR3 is TGTGCCAGCAGCGCGAACTATGGCTACACCTTC. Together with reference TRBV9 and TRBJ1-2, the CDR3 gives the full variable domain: DSGVTQTPKHLITATGQRVTLRCSPRSGDLSVYWYQQSLDQGLQFLIQYYNGEERAKGNILERFSAQQFPDLHSELNLSSLELGDSALYFCASSANYGYTFGSGTRLTVV.

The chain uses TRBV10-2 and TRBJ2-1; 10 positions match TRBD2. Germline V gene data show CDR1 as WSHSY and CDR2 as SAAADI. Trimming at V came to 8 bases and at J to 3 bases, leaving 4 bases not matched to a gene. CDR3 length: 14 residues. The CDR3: CASRLAGDYNEQFF. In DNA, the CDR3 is TGCGCCAGCCGGCTAGCGGGAGACTACAATGAGCAGTTCTTC.

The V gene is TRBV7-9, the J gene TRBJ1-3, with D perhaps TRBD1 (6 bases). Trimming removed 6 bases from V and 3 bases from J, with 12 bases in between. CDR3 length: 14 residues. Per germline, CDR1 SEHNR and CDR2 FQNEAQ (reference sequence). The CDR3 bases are TGTGCCAGCAGGCCACAGGGTTTTGGAAACACCATATATTTT. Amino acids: CASRPQGFGNTIYF.

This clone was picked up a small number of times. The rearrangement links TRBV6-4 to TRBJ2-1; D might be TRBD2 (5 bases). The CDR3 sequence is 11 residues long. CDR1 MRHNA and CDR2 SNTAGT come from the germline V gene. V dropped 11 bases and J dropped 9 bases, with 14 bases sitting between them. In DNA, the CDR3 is TGTGCCCCCAAGGCGGGCGGTGAGCAGTTCTTC. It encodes CAPKAGGEQFF.

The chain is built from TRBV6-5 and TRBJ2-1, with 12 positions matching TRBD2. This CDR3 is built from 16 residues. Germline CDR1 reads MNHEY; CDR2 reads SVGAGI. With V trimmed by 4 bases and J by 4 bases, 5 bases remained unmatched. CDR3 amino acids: CASSSGLAGSYNEQFF. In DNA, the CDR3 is TGTGCCAGCAGTTCCGGACTAGCGGGAAGTTACAATGAGCAGTTCTTC.

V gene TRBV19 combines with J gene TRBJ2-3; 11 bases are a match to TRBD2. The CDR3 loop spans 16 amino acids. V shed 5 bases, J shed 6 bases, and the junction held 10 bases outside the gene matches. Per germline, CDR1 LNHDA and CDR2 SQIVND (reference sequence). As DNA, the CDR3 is TGTGCCAGTAGTCTCGATAGCGGGGGGGCTGTGGATACGCAGTATTTT. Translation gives CASSLDSGGAVDTQYF.

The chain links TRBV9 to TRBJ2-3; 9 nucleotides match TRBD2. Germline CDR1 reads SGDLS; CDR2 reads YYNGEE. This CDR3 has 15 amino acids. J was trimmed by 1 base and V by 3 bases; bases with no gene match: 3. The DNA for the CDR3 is TGTGCCAGCAGCGGATCTAGCGGGGGCACAGATACGCAGTATTTT. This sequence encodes CASSGSSGGTDTQYF.

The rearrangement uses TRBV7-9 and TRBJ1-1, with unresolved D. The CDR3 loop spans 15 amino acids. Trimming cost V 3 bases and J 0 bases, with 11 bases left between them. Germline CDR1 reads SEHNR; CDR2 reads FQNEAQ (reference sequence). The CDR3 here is CASSFGGLMNTEAFF. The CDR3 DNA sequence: TGTGCCAGCAGCTTTGGCGGACTAATGAACACTGAAGCTTTCTTT.

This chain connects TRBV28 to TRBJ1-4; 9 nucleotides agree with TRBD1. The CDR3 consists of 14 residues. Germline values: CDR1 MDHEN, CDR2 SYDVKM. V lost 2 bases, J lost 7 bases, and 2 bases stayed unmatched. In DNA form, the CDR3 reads TGTGCCAGCAGTTTAGGGACAGGGAGTGAAAAACTGTTTTTT. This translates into CASSLGTGSEKLFF.

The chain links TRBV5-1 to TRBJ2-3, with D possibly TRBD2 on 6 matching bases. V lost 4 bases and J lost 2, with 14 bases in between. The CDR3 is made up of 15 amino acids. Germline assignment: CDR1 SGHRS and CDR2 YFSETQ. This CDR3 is CASSKAGFTTDTQYF. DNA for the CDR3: TGCGCCAGCAGCAAAGCGGGTTTTACCACAGATACGCAGTATTTT.

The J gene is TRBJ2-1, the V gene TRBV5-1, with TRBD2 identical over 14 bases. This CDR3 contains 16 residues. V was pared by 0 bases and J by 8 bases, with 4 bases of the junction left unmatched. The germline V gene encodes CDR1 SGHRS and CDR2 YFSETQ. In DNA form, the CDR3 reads TGCGCCAGCAGCTTGGGACTAGCGGGGGGGCCGGATGAGCAGTTCTTC. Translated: CASSLGLAGGPDEQFF.

This chain's CDR3 is CASRLRETQYF. In DNA form, the CDR3 reads TGTGCCAGCAGGCTCCGGGAGACCCAGTACTTC. V and J are TRBV28 and TRBJ2-5; D is undetermined. With 6 bases removed from V and 5 bases from J, the gap between germline ends came to 7 bases. Per the germline V gene, CDR1 is MDHEN and CDR2 is SYDVKM. The CDR3 contains 11 residues.

CDR3 coding DNA: TGTGCCAGCAGACCGGGACAGAACTCTGGAAACACCATATATTTT. Its translation: CASRPGQNSGNTIYF. The chain employs TRBV6-5 and TRBJ1-3, with 7 bases identical to TRBD1. CDR3 length equals 15 residues. Germline V lookup: CDR1 MNHEY, CDR2 SVGAGI. With V trimmed by 6 bases and J by 0 bases, 5 bases remained unmatched.

The CDR3 sequence: CASSLDGQGAGETQYF. In nucleotides, the CDR3 is TGCGCCAGCAGCTTGGATGGACAGGGGGCCGGGGAGACCCAGTACTTC. The chain combines TRBV5-1 with TRBJ2-5; 11 positions match TRBD1. Trimming removed 0 bases from V and 5 bases from J; junction bases left unmatched: 6. CDR1 is SGHRS and CDR2 is YFSETQ in the germline V gene. The length of the CDR3 is 16 residues.

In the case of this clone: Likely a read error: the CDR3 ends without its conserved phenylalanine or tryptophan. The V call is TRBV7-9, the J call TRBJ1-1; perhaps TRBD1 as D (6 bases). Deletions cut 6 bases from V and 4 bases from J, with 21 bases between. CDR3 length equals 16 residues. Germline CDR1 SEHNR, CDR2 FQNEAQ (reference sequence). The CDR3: CASRSMGAVGSTEAFL. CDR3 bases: TGTGCCAGCAGATCAATGGGGGCGGTAGGTAGCACTGAAGCTTTCCTT.

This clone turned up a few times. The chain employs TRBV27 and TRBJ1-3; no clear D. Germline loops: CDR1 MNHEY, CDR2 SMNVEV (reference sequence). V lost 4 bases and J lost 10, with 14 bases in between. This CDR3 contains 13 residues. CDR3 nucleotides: TGTGCCAGCAGTTACAAACCGACTGAGACCATATATTTT. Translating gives CASSYKPTETIYF.

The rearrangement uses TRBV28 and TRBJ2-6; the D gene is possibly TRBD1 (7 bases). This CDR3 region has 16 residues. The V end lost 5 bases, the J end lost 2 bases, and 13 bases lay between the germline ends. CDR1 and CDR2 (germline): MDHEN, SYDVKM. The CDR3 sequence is CASSPPGGTGANVLTF. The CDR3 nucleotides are TGTGCCAGCAGTCCTCCAGGGGGGACTGGGGCCAACGTCCTGACTTTC. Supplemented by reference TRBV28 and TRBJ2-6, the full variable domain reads DVKVTQSSRYLVKRTGEKVFLECVQDMDHENMFWYRQDPGLGLRLIYFSYDVKMKEKGDIPEGYSVSREKKERFSLILESASTNQTSMYLCASSPPGGTGANVLTFGAGSRLTVL.

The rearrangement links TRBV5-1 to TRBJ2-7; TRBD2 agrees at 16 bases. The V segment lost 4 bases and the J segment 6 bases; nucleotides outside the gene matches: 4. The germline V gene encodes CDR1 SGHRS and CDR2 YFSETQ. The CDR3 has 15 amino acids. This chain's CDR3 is CASSTGLAGGIEQYF. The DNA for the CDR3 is TGCGCCAGCAGCACGGGACTAGCGGGAGGGATCGAGCAGTACTTC.

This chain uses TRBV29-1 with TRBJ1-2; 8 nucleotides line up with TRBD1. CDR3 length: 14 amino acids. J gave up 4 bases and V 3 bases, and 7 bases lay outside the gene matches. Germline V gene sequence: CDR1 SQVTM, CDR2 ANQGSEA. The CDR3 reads CSVDGPGGSYGYTF. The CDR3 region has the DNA TGCAGCGTTGATGGCCCAGGGGGCAGCTATGGCTACACCTTC.

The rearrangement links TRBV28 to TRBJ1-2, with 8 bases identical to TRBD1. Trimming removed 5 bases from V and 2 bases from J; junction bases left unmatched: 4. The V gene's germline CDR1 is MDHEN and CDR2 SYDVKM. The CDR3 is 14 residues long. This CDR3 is CASSVDRVNYGYTF. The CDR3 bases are TGTGCCAGCAGTGTGGACAGGGTAAACTATGGCTACACCTTC.

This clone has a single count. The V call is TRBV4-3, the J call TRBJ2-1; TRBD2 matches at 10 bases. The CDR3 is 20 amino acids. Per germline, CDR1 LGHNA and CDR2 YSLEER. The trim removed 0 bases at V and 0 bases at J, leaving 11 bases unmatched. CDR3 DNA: TGCGCCAGCAGCCAAGAGGGGACTGGACTAGCGGTACGCTCCTACAATGAGCAGTTCTTC. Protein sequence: CASSQEGTGLAVRSYNEQFF.

CDR3 region: CASSYDGRDNSPLHF. The DNA for the CDR3 is TGTGCCAGCAGTTACGATGGGAGGGATAATTCACCCCTCCACTTT. The chain recombines TRBV6-5 with TRBJ1-6; D is undetermined. Germline loops: CDR1 MNHEY, CDR2 SVGAGI. There are 15 residues in the CDR3. The V end lost 2 bases, the J end lost 5 bases, and 10 bases lay between the germline ends.

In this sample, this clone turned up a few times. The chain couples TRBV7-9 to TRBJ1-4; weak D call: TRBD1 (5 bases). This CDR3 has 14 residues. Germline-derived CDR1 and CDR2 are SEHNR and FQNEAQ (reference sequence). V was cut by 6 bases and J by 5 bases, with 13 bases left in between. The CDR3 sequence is CASRGAGFNEKLFF. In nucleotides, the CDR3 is TGTGCCAGCAGAGGAGCAGGGTTCAATGAAAAACTGTTTTTT.